The 12 T cell receptor beta chains presented below share a single source sample, sequenced in a study of sequential checkpoint blockade in melanoma. The data were produced by immunoSEQ multiplex PCR, yet TCRdb's version contains in-frame clones alone and is incomplete. In the table there are some 40,000 clones, nearly 90% of which are singletons. Described treatment: randomized to nivolumab then ipilimumab (arm A) or the reverse (arm B). The sequencing here drew on CD8+ T cells sorted from blood (inferred from file names), taken from a patient given nivolumab and ipilimumab in sequence. Receptor source: a human donor with melanoma.

V usage is TRBV15 and J usage is TRBJ2-1; the match to TRBD2 covers 16 bases. The V gene's germline CDR1 is LNHNV and CDR2 YYDKDF (reference sequence). Trimming at V came to 3 bases and at J to 1 base, leaving 0 bases not matched to a gene. CDR3 length: 17 amino acids. CDR3 coding DNA: TGTGCCACCAGCAGGGGACTAGCGGGAGGGTCCTACAATGAGCAGTTCTTC. This translates into CATSRGLAGGSYNEQFF. Filled out from reference TRBV15 and TRBJ2-1, the complete variable domain reads DAMVIQNPRYQVTQFGKPVTLSCSQTLNHNVMYWYQQKSSQAPKLLFHYYDKDFNNEADTPDNFQSRRPNTSFCFLDIRSPGLGDTAMYLCATSRGLAGGSYNEQFFGPGTRLTVL.

The CDR3 bases are TGTGCCAGCAGTTTTAATTCCGGGACTGAAGCTTTCTTT. Encoded protein: CASSFNSGTEAFF. The chain uses TRBV28 and TRBJ1-1; D remains unclear. V lost 3 bases, J lost 5 bases, and 10 bases lay in between. Looked up from germline, CDR1 is MDHEN and CDR2 is SYDVKM. There are 13 residues in the CDR3.

The chain employs TRBV15 and TRBJ1-5; D is possibly TRBD1 (6 bases). Deletions cut 0 bases from V and 6 bases from J, with 12 bases between. Germline V gene lookup returns CDR1 LNHNV and CDR2 YYDKDF (reference sequence). The CDR3 extends over 15 amino acids. The CDR3 DNA reads TGTGCCACCAGCAGAGATTGGGGGGGCGGTCAGCCCCAGCATTTT. It yields the protein CATSRDWGGGQPQHF.

The chain has TRBV10-3 and TRBJ2-7, with 7 positions matching TRBD2. Germline assignment: CDR1 ENHRY and CDR2 SYGVKD. With 3 bases clipped from V and 2 bases from J, the junction kept 7 bases outside the gene matches. CDR3 length: 15 residues. Here the CDR3 reads CAISDPSGATYEQYV. The CDR3 nucleotides read TGTGCCATCAGTGATCCTAGCGGAGCCACCTACGAGCAGTACGTC.

V and J are TRBV7-3 and TRBJ2-5, with D perhaps TRBD2 (5 bases). The germline V gene has CDR1 SGHTA and CDR2 FQGTGA. With 3 bases removed from V and 5 bases from J, the gap between germline ends came to 13 bases. This CDR3 comprises 14 residues. The DNA of the CDR3 is TGTGCCAGCAGCTTGGTAGGAGGCGGGGAGACCCAGTACTTC. This gives the protein CASSLVGGGETQYF.

The chain links TRBV7-9 to TRBJ2-2; 7 bases line up with TRBD2. V trimming: 5 bases; J trimming: 3 bases; junction bases outside the gene matches: 9. There are 16 residues in the CDR3. Germline V gives CDR1 SEHNR, CDR2 FQNEAQ (reference sequence). The CDR3 loop reads CASSPAAGKHTGELFF. The CDR3 DNA follows: TGTGCCAGCAGCCCAGCAGCGGGAAAGCACACCGGGGAGCTGTTTTTT. The full variable domain, completed using reference TRBV7-9 and TRBJ2-2, is DTGVSQNPRHKITKRGQNVTFRCDPISEHNRLYWYRQTLGQGPEFLTYFQNEAQLEKSRLLSDRFSAERPKGSFSTLEIQRTEQGDSAMYLCASSPAAGKHTGELFFGEGSRLTVL.

This rearrangement joins TRBV4-2 to TRBJ1-5, with 8 nucleotides matching TRBD1. CDR1 and CDR2 from the germline V gene are LGHNA and YNFKEQ. Trimming at V came to 4 bases and at J to 2 bases, leaving 1 base not matched to a gene. The CDR3 covers 14 residues. The CDR3 is CASSLGQGNQPQHF. The CDR3 coding sequence is TGTGCCAGCAGCCTGGGACAGGGCAATCAGCCCCAGCATTTT.

The rearrangement uses TRBV27 and TRBJ2-7; TRBD2 aligns across 7 bases. V shed 8 bases and J 2 bases; nucleotides not matched to a gene: 3. The CDR3 runs 12 residues. Germline V gives CDR1 MNHEY, CDR2 SMNVEV (reference sequence). CDR3: CASGEGPYEQYF. CDR3 nucleotide sequence: TGTGCCAGCGGGGAGGGCCCCTACGAGCAGTACTTC.

J is TRBJ1-2 and V is TRBV27, with 8 bases aligning to TRBD1. V lost 7 bases, J lost 5 bases, and 6 bases stayed unmatched. In germline, CDR1 is MNHEY, CDR2 SMNVEV (reference sequence). There are 13 residues in the CDR3. CDR3 region: CASKLTGGYGYTF. The CDR3 coding sequence is TGTGCCAGCAAACTCACAGGGGGGTATGGCTACACCTTC.

The genes are TRBV5-6 and TRBJ2-7; TRBD2 matches 7 bases. Germline loops: CDR1 SGHDT, CDR2 YYEEEE. Unmatched junction bases numbered 7, after V lost 4 bases and J lost 3 bases. CDR3 length: 14 residues. The CDR3 sequence is CASSLTGGRYEQYV. The CDR3 DNA is TGTGCCAGCAGCCTCACGGGAGGTCGCTACGAGCAGTACGTC.

The chain has TRBV15 and TRBJ2-1; 10 bases map to TRBD2. The CDR3 loop spans 15 amino acids. The V gene end was trimmed by 3 bases and the J gene end by 3 bases; junction bases not matched to a gene: 2. Germline-derived CDR1 and CDR2 are LNHNV and YYDKDF (reference sequence). The CDR3 DNA follows: TGTGCCACCAGCAGGCTAGCGGGAGACTACAATGAGCAGTTCTTC. As protein: CATSRLAGDYNEQFF.

The V call is TRBV7-9, the J call TRBJ1-1, with D uncertain. This CDR3 contains 14 residues. CDR1 is SEHNR and CDR2 is FQNEAQ in the germline V gene (reference sequence). Trimming took 4 bases from V and 2 from J, leaving 11 bases between them. CDR3 bases: TGTGCCAGCAGCTCGATGGGCGAAAACACTGAAGCTTTCTTT. Amino acids: CASSSMGENTEAFF. The full variable domain, in which reference TRBV7-9 and TRBJ1-1 provide the parts outside the CDR3, is DTGVSQNPRHKITKRGQNVTFRCDPISEHNRLYWYRQTLGQGPEFLTYFQNEAQLEKSRLLSDRFSAERPKGSFSTLEIQRTEQGDSAMYLCASSSMGENTEAFFGQGTRLTVV.